Listed below are T cell receptor beta chains from one sample, sequenced in a study of radiation and T cells in renal cell carcinoma. Profiled with immunoSEQ multiplex PCR; TCRdb holds only in-frame clones, not every one. This table has about 16,000 clones, roughly 50% appearing once. Sequencing used tumor tissue, obtained from a patient whose treatment included radiotherapy and nephrectomy. The receptors come from an older woman with renal cell carcinoma. Both conserved end residues are trimmed from each CDR3. Expanded clones are given a class, and other clones once, few, many or no size at all.

V: TRBV9
size: few
J: TRBJ1-2
CDR3: ASSVEADAGYT

V: TRBV5-1
size: NA
J: TRBJ1-2
CDR3: ASSLASPTGLDGYT

V: TRBV2
size: NA
J: TRBJ1-5
CDR3: ASSPGAQGNQPQH

V: TRBV6-5
size: NA
J: TRBJ1-1
CDR3: ASTSWGGRGTEAF

V: TRBV5-1
size: NA
J: TRBJ2-7
CDR3: ASSLEAPNTDRGLSEQY

V: TRBV19
size: few
J: TRBJ1-2
CDR3: ASKTGQTYGYT

V: TRBV18
size: medium-sized
J: TRBJ2-7
CDR3: ASSPRLVTGGHEQY

V: TRBV6-4
size: few
J: TRBJ1-1
CDR3: ASSPGGVNTEAF

V: TRBV10-3
size: NA
J: TRBJ2-3
CDR3: AISGWTSGSSTYTQY

V: TRBV10-3
size: once
J: TRBJ2-7
CDR3: ASSEWETSEVYEQY

V: TRBV25-1
size: few
J: TRBJ1-1
CDR3: ASQLGPEAF

V: TRBV19
size: NA
J: TRBJ2-1
CDR3: ASSIGGGVYNEQF

V: TRBV28
size: NA
J: TRBJ1-6
CDR3: ASRPAGSSYNSPLH

V: TRBV5-4
size: NA
J: TRBJ1-3
CDR3: ASSGGTGDSGNTIY

V: TRBV6-6
size: medium-sized
J: TRBJ1-6
CDR3: ASSYHYRLLGSPLH

V: TRBV5-1
size: NA
J: TRBJ2-1
CDR3: ASSSTLNEQF

V: TRBV13
size: once
J: TRBJ2-7
CDR3: ASSRGTGFNIQQY

V: TRBV29-1
size: many
J: TRBJ2-1
CDR3: SVDDLTGIEQF

V: TRBV19
size: few
J: TRBJ2-2
CDR3: ASSIGIGGLF

V: TRBV10-1
size: many
J: TRBJ2-7
CDR3: ASSLGQP

V: TRBV9
size: NA
J: TRBJ1-4
CDR3: ASSVGYGPKEKLF

V: TRBV10-2
size: few
J: TRBJ1-1
CDR3: ASNARGARTEAF

V: TRBV5-1
size: NA
J: TRBJ1-2
CDR3: ASSLEQGLGYT

V: TRBV11-2
size: NA
J: TRBJ1-1
CDR3: ASSHAMAGDTEAF

V: TRBV5-4
size: NA
J: TRBJ2-7
CDR3: ASSYSNDYEQY

V: TRBV18
size: NA
J: TRBJ1-4
CDR3: ASSSDRGGEKLF

V: TRBV27
size: NA
J: TRBJ1-3
CDR3: ASSLIRTAMLGSGNTIY